This T cell receptor beta chain was sequenced for a study of cytomegalovirus exposure and HLA in healthy donors. Trimming left V 2 bases short and J 2 bases short, with 10 bases between. Looked up from germline, CDR1 is MNHNY and CDR2 is SVGAGI (reference sequence). This CDR3 is built from 15 residues. PCR used 60 Vbeta primers and 13 Jbeta primers. TCRdb's copy holds only in-frame clones and misses some; the assay was immunoSEQ multiplex PCR. The sample table sets out approximately 93,000 clones. This TCR was recovered from a woman aged 25 to 39 in good health and CMV-seronegative. The sample consisted of PBMCs. The chain recombines TRBV6-6 with TRBJ1-3; tentative D call: TRBD1 (5 bases). Here the CDR3 reads CASSYHRTTGNTIYF. In nucleotides, the CDR3 is TGTGCCAGCAGTTACCACCGGACAACTGGAAACACCATATATTTT.